This entry is about one TCR beta chain. The protocol was immunoSEQ multiplex PCR, while the TCRdb copy is restricted to in-frame clones and leaves out a portion. The data contain about 120,000 clones, roughly 90% of them singletons. The source of the sample is a study of T cell responses to AZD1222 COVID-19 vaccine. CDR1 and CDR2 from the germline V gene are GTSNPN and SVGIG (reference sequence). The V and J ends lost 2 bases and 3 bases respectively, with 11 bases between them. The CDR3 consists of 14 residues. The V and J genes are TRBV30 and TRBJ1-5, with D possibly being TRBD1 (6 bases). The sample was peripheral blood, taken on day 0 of AZD1222 vaccination. This clonotype originated in an adult in good health. CDR3 in amino acids: CAWSPDRLNQPQHF. CDR3 nucleotides: TGTGCCTGGAGTCCTGACAGGCTCAATCAGCCCCAGCATTTT.